This T cell receptor beta chain was observed in a study of PD-L1 blockade in urothelial cancer. Overall study: Patients initiated atezolizumab in about 2014 at 1,200 mg intravenously every 3 weeks. Patients had been given 0 to 3 earlier chemotherapy regimens. At 3 weeks after treatment start (second dose) and again at 6 weeks, blood was analyzed.

PCRs each included synthetic TCR analog templates spiked in. The data were produced by immunoSEQ multiplex PCR, yet TCRdb's version contains in-frame clones alone and is incomplete. The sample records fewer than 50,000 clones, 84% being singletons. Germline values: CDR1 MNHNS, CDR2 SASEGT. The CDR3 loop spans 14 amino acids. V gave up 7 bases and J gave up 5 bases; unmatched junction bases: 9. Time point reported: pretreatment peripheral blood. The sample here was PBMCs, taken around atezolizumab (anti-PD-L1) treatment. This sequence originates from an older man with urothelial cancer. The J gene is TRBJ1-2, the V gene TRBV6-1; TRBD1 matches at 8 bases. The CDR3 nucleotides read TGTGCCAGCACCTCTTCGTGGACAGGGTATGGCTACACCTTC. Its translation is CASTSSWTGYGYTF.